The rows below give T cell receptor beta chains drawn from one sample of a study of blood T cell repertoires in COVID-19. Clones were sequenced by immunoSEQ multiplex PCR, and TCRdb holds only the in-frame ones, with some missing. The profile shows 13,000 or so clones, about 73% of them singletons. The sequencing sample was made of peripheral blood. These receptors all stem from a human donor in a cohort sampled during active COVID-19. The CDR3 runs from the conserved cysteine through the conserved F or W. D genes are given only for firm matches. Clone size is given for some rows only: seen once, a few or many times, or a class if the clone is expanded.

TRBD1 few TRBJ2-7 TRBV15 CATSSPGTGLYEQYF TGTGCCACCAGCAGTCCCGGGACAGGGCTCTACGAGCAGTACTTC
TRBD1 - TRBJ2-7 TRBV25-1 CASSYPGQGGEQYF TGTGCCAGCAGTTATCCGGGACAGGGCGGCGAGCAGTACTTC
TRBD1 - TRBJ1-2 TRBV12-5 CASGLWTGGYTF TGTGCTAGTGGTTTGTGGACAGGGGGTTACACCTTC
TRBD2 - TRBJ2-7 TRBV6-2/TRBV6-3 CASSYSTVAGSSYEQYF TGTGCCAGCAGTTACTCGACCGTAGCGGGTAGCTCCTACGAGCAGTACTTC
- few TRBJ2-1 TRBV25-1 CASSDQGLYNEQFF TGTGCCAGCAGTGATCAGGGCCTATACAATGAGCAGTTCTTC
- - TRBJ1-1 TRBV19 CASTLETEAFF TGTGCCAGTACCCTGGAGACTGAAGCTTTCTTT
- - TRBJ1-1 TRBV6-5 CASSYSGLLNTEAFF TGTGCCAGCAGTTACTCGGGACTCTTGAACACTGAAGCTTTCTTT
TRBD1 once TRBJ2-6 TRBV7-9 CASSSDRAGANVLTF TGTGCCAGCAGCTCGGACAGGGCTGGGGCCAACGTCCTGACTTTC
TRBD1 - TRBJ2-1 TRBV13 CASSSLTDRGPYNEQFF TGTGCCAGCAGCTCGTTAACAGACAGGGGCCCATACAATGAGCAGTTCTTC
- - TRBJ2-2 TRBV4-2 CASSHPGAGELFF TGTGCCAGCAGCCACCCCGGGGCCGGGGAGCTGTTTTTT
- once TRBJ2-3 TRBV28 CASSSGLSTDTQYF TGTGCCAGCAGTTCTGGACTGAGCACAGATACGCAGTATTTT
- few TRBJ1-4 TRBV5-1 CASSLTGRGIDKLFF TGCGCCAGCAGCTTGACAGGGAGGGGCATAGACAAACTGTTTTTT
TRBD1 once TRBJ1-2 TRBV6-2/TRBV6-3 CASSLGQGILLDYGYTF TGTGCCAGCAGTCTGGGACAGGGAATTTTGTTGGACTATGGCTACACCTTC
TRBD1 - TRBJ1-2 TRBV6-1 CASSDWTPGGYGYTF TGTGCCAGCAGTGATTGGACCCCAGGGGGTTATGGCTACACCTTC
- once TRBJ1-4 TRBV2 CASSGGGGRVEKLFF TGTGCCAGCAGTGGGGGAGGGGGGCGCGTTGAAAAACTGTTTTTT
- - TRBJ1-1 TRBV28 CASSNVGGFGNTEAFF TGTGCCAGCAGTAACGTCGGCGGTTTCGGGAACACTGAAGCTTTCTTT
- once TRBJ2-7 TRBV7-8 CASSLVPTGKGYEQYF TGTGCCAGCAGCTTAGTGCCCACAGGGAAGGGATACGAGCAGTACTTC
- - TRBJ1-1 TRBV4-1 CASSHPGKMNTEAFF TGCGCCAGCAGCCACCCCGGGAAAATGAACACTGAAGCTTTCTTT
- - TRBJ2-1 TRBV5-4 CASSPARSYNEQFF TGTGCCAGCAGCCCCGCGAGGTCCTACAATGAGCAGTTCTTC
TRBD1 - TRBJ1-5 TRBV6-2/TRBV6-3 CASSYGGGGNQPQHF TGTGCCAGCAGTTACGGAGGGGGCGGTAATCAGCCCCAGCATTTT
- - TRBJ2-5 TRBV2 CASSPMGAQETQYF TGTGCCAGCAGTCCCATGGGGGCCCAAGAGACCCAGTACTTC
TRBD2 - TRBJ2-5 TRBV5-4 CASSRGGQETQYF TGTGCCAGCAGCCGGGGGGGCCAAGAGACCCAGTACTTC
TRBD1 - TRBJ1-5 TRBV6-2/TRBV6-3 CASSPPQGQGAQPQHF TGTGCCAGCAGCCCACCCCAGGGACAGGGGGCTCAGCCCCAGCATTTT
- - TRBJ1-4 TRBV10-2 CASSEIGGNLFF TGCGCCAGCAGTGAAATAGGGGGTAACCTGTTTTTT
- - TRBJ1-1 TRBV29-1 CSVEEGREAFF TGCAGCGTTGAAGAGGGCCGTGAAGCTTTCTTT
TRBD1 - TRBJ2-1 TRBV12-3/TRBV12-4 CASSGTDNEQFF TGTGCCAGCAGTGGGACAGACAATGAGCAGTTCTTC
TRBD1 - TRBJ2-7 TRBV18 CASSVWDRSYEQYF TGTGCCAGCTCAGTATGGGACAGGTCCTACGAGCAGTACTTC